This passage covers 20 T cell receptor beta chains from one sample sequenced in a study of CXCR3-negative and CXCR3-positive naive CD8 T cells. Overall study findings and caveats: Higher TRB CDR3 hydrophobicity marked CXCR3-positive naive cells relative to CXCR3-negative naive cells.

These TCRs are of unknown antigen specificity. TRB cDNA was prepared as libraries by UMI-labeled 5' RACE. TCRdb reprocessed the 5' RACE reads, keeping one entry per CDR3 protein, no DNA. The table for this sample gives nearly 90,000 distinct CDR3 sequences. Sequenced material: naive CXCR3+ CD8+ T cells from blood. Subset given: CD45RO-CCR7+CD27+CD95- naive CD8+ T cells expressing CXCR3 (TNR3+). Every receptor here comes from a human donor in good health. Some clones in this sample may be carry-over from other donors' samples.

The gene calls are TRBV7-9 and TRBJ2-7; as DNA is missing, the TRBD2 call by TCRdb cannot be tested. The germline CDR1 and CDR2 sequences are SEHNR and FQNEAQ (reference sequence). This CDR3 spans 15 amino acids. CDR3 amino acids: CASSNPTEGLYEQYF.

This CDR3 reads CASSPGTAYEQYF. The V call is TRBV27, the J call TRBJ2-7; as DNA is missing, the TRBD1 call by TCRdb cannot be tested. CDR1 is MNHEY and CDR2 is SMNVEV in the germline V gene (reference sequence). The CDR3 totals 13 residues.

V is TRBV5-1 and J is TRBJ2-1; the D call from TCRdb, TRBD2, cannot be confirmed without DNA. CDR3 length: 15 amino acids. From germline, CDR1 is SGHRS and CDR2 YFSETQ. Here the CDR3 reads CASSWTSGNYNEQFF.

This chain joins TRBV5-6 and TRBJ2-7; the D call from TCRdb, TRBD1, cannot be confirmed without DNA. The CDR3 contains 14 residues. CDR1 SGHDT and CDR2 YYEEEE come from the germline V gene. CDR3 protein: CASSFMTGPYEQYF.

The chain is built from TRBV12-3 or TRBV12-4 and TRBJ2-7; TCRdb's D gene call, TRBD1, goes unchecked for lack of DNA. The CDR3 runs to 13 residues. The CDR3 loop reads CASRAGEAYEQYF.

CDR3: CASRLTGLAGGGVGFF. The rearrangement links TRBV28 to TRBJ2-1; TCRdb indicates TRBD2, and absent DNA this call remains unverified. The CDR3 length is 16 residues. CDR1 and CDR2 (germline): MDHEN, SYDVKM. Full variable domain (remainder filled in from reference TRBV28 and TRBJ2-1): DVKVTQSSRYLVKRTGEKVFLECVQDMDHENMFWYRQDPGLGLRLIYFSYDVKMKEKGDIPEGYSVSREKKERFSLILESASTNQTSMYLCASRLTGLAGGGVGFFGPGTRLTVL.

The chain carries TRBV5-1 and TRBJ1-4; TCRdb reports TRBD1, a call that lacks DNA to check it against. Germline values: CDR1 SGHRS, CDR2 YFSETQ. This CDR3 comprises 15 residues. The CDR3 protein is CASSLADRAGEKLFF.

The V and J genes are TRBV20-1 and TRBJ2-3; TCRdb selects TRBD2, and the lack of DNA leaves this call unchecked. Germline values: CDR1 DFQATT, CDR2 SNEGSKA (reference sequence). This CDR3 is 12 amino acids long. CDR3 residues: CSAREGSNTQYF.

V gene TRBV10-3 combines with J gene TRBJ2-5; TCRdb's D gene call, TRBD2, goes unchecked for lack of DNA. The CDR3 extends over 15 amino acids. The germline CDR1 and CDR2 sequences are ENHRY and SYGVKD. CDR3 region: CAIRGAGSVQETQYF.

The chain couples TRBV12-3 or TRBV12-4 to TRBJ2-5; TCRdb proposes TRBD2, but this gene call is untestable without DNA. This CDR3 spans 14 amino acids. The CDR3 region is CASGGGGVGETQYF.

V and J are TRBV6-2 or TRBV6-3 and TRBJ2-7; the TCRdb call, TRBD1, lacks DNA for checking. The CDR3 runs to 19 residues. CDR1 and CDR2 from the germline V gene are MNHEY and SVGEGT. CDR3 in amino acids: CASSSIGTGMQLLAYEQYF.

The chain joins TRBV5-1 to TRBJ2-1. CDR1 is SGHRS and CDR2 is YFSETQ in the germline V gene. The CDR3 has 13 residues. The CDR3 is CASSLVRYNEQFF.

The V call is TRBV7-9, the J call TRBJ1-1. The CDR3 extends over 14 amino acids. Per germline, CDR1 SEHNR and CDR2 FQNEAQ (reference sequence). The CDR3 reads CASSLLEDGTEAFF.

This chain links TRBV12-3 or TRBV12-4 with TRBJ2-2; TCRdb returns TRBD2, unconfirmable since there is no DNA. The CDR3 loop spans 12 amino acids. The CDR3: CASSEGTGELFF.

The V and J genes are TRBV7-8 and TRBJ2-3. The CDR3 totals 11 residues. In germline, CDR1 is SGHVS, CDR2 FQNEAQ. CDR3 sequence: CASSNGDTQYF.

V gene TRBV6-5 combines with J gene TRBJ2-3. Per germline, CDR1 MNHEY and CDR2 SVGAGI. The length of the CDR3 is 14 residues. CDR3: CASSPAATTDTQYF.

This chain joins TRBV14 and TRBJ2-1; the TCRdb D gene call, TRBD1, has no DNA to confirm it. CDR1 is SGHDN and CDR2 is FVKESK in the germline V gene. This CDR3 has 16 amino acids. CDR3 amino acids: CASSQGPGQGVNEQFF.

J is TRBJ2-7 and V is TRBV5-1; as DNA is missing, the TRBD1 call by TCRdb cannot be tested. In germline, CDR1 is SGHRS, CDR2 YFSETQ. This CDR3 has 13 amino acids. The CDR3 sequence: CASSWTGTHEQYF.

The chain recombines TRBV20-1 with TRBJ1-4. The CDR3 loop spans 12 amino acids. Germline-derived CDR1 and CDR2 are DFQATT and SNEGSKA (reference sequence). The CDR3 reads CSARDDPGMALF.

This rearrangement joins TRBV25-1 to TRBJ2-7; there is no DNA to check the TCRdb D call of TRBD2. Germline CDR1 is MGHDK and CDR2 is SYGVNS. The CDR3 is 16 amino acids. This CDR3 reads CASSDPYRDGEGEQYF.